This T cell receptor (beta chain) was sequenced during a study of OX40 agonist ivuxolimab in advanced cancers. About the research overall: Cohort: about 80% men, mean age roughly 60, aged about 23 to 80. Study outcomes and limitations: Average numbers of expanded clones were greater in CD8+ T cells than in CD4+.

This clone occurred a few times. Its antigen is not identified. TCRdb's table, derived via immunoSEQ multiplex PCR, lists solely in-frame clones and lacks some. The repertoire consists of more than 85,000 clones, with around 90% occurring once and the leading ten covering about 0.25%. Autoimmune disease history or systemic immunosuppression was exclusionary. Blood sampling was done at baseline, cycle 4 day 1, and cycle 7 day 1. This CDR3 comprises 13 residues. Germline CDR1 SGHTA, CDR2 FQGNSA. With 1 base removed from V and 3 bases from J, the gap between germline ends came to 5 bases. The material was CD4+ or CD8+ T cells sorted from blood, obtained in a trial of the OX40 agonist ivuxolimab. This receptor was taken from an adult with an advanced solid tumor such as melanoma, head and neck, liver or kidney cancer. V is TRBV7-2 and J is TRBJ2-3; D uncertain. CDR3 in amino acids: CASSLERTDTQYF. The CDR3, as DNA: TGTGCCAGCAGCTTAGAGAGGACAGATACGCAGTATTTT.